The 26 T cell receptor beta chains below come from one sample, sequenced in a study of blood T cell repertoires in COVID-19. The data were produced by immunoSEQ multiplex PCR, yet TCRdb's version contains in-frame clones alone and is incomplete. The repertoire holds under 250,000 clones, with approximately 90% as singletons. What was sequenced was peripheral blood. These receptors came from a middle-aged man with acute or convalescent COVID-19.

The V gene is TRBV20-1, the J gene TRBJ1-4; a weak D match, TRBD1 (6 bases). This CDR3 region has 13 residues. The germline V and J ends were trimmed by 3 bases and 6 bases, with 11 bases remaining between them. Germline loops: CDR1 DFQATT, CDR2 SNEGSKA (reference sequence). The CDR3 protein is CSASSGGDEKLFF. CDR3 coding DNA: TGCAGTGCTAGTAGCGGGGGCGATGAAAAACTGTTTTTT.

This clone was counted a single time. CDR3 sequence reads: CASSRDRQGRGRTEAFF. CDR3 coding DNA: TGTGCCAGTAGTAGAGACAGACAGGGTCGGGGGCGCACTGAAGCTTTCTTT. This chain connects TRBV19 to TRBJ1-1, with 7 bases that match TRBD1. The CDR3 contains 17 residues. V lost 4 bases and J lost 4; bases outside the gene matches: 15. Germline values: CDR1 LNHDA, CDR2 SQIVND (reference sequence).

The V call is TRBV28, the J call TRBJ2-1, with no clear D. V was pared by 3 bases and J by 6 bases, with 12 bases between. This CDR3 is built from 14 residues. Germline V CDR1 and CDR2: MDHEN, SYDVKM. The CDR3 DNA sequence: TGTGCCAGCAGTTTCGGTCGGTTCCCCAATGAGCAGTTCTTC. This encodes CASSFGRFPNEQFF.

Only one count was recorded for this clone. V gene TRBV2 combines with J gene TRBJ2-1, with TRBD2 matching over 11 bases. This CDR3 region has 15 residues. The germline CDR1 and CDR2 sequences are SNHLY and FYNNEI. The trim removed 8 bases at V and 2 bases at J, leaving 5 bases unmatched. The DNA for the CDR3 is TGTGCCAGCGTACCGGGACTAGCGGCCTACAATGAGCAGTTCTTC. Translated, it gives CASVPGLAAYNEQFF.

The chain combines TRBV30 with TRBJ2-1; a possible D gene is TRBD1 (6 bases). The V end was cut by 4 bases, the J end by 0 bases, with 13 bases between. Germline-derived CDR1 and CDR2 are GTSNPN and SVGIG (reference sequence). The CDR3 covers 15 residues. CDR3 sequence reads: CAWIQGSSSYNEQFF. Here the CDR3 DNA reads TGTGCCTGGATTCAGGGGAGCAGCTCCTACAATGAGCAGTTCTTC.

CDR3 protein: CASSYQGTNTGELFF. Written as DNA, the CDR3 is TGTGCCAGCAGTTACCAGGGGACGAACACCGGGGAGCTGTTTTTT. This sequence joins TRBV6-5 and TRBJ2-2; possible D gene TRBD1, 6 bases. CDR3 length: 15 amino acids. The V and J ends lost 2 bases and 0 bases respectively, with 7 bases between them. CDR1 MNHEY and CDR2 SVGAGI come from the germline V gene.

The chain combines TRBV30 with TRBJ1-5; D remains ambiguous. The CDR3 consists of 14 residues. Germline loops: CDR1 GTSNPN, CDR2 SVGIG (reference sequence). Between the trimmed V and J ends, which lost 0 bases and 6 bases, there was a span of 12 bases. The CDR3 spells CAWSVPGRGQPQHF. In DNA, the CDR3 is TGTGCCTGGAGTGTACCCGGCAGAGGTCAGCCCCAGCATTTT.

This sequence joins TRBV5-6 and TRBJ1-5; 7 bases match TRBD1. J gave up 3 bases and V 1 base, and 4 bases lay outside the gene matches. Germline V CDR1 and CDR2: SGHDT, YYEEEE. The CDR3 has 15 residues. Here the CDR3 DNA reads TGTGCCAGCAGCTTGTGGGACAGATACAATCAGCCCCAGCATTTT. Translation: CASSLWDRYNQPQHF.

V gene TRBV2 combines with J gene TRBJ1-2; D is unclear. V shed 4 bases and J shed 2 bases, with 14 bases lying between them. CDR3 length equals 15 residues. Germline lookup yields CDR1 SNHLY and CDR2 FYNNEI. In DNA, the CDR3 is TGTGCCAGCAGTGTTTTTAGCGGCCAGAACTATGGCTACACCTTC. Translation: CASSVFSGQNYGYTF.

In DNA form, the CDR3 reads TGTGCCAGCAGCGCAGGGACTGGGTCCCTCCAAGAGACCCAGTACTTC. This encodes CASSAGTGSLQETQYF. The genes are TRBV7-3 and TRBJ2-5, with D possibly being TRBD2 (6 bases). This CDR3 spans 16 amino acids. V gave up 5 bases and J gave up 1 base, with 17 bases separating them. Germline V CDR1 and CDR2: SGHTA, FQGTGA.

This rearrangement joins TRBV5-5 to TRBJ1-6; 7 nucleotides line up with TRBD1. CDR1 is SGHKS, CDR2 YYEKEE, per germline (reference sequence). The CDR3 is 15 amino acids. After removal of 6 bases from V and 6 bases from J, the junction contained 9 bases not matched to a gene. CDR3 amino acids: CASTSGQMSNSPLHF. CDR3 nucleotide sequence: TGTGCCAGCACGTCGGGACAGATGAGTAATTCACCCCTCCACTTT. Combining the CDR3 with reference TRBV5-5 and TRBJ1-6 gives the whole variable domain DAGVTQSPTHLIKTRGQQVTLRCSPISGHKSVSWYQQVLGQGPQFIFQYYEKEERGRGNFPDRFSARQFPNYSSELNVNALLLGDSALYLCASTSGQMSNSPLHFGNGTRLTVT.

The chain is built from TRBV9 and TRBJ1-2, with TRBD1 matching over 9 bases. Per germline, CDR1 SGDLS and CDR2 YYNGEE. V shed 2 bases, J shed 3 bases, and the junction held 8 bases outside the gene matches. The CDR3 is made up of 16 amino acids. The CDR3 here is CASSVDRGMGYYGYTF. CDR3 nucleotides: TGTGCCAGCAGCGTGGACAGGGGAATGGGCTACTATGGCTACACCTTC.

The V call is TRBV9, the J call TRBJ2-7; D might be TRBD1 (5 bases). Germline V gene lookup returns CDR1 SGDLS and CDR2 YYNGEE. The germline V and J ends were trimmed by 4 bases and 0 bases, with 11 bases remaining between them. The CDR3 length is 14 residues. In DNA form, the CDR3 reads TGTGCCAGCAGCCCTGACAGCTTCTCCTACGAGCAGTACTTC. Translating it yields CASSPDSFSYEQYF.

The chain uses TRBV5-8 and TRBJ2-1, with TRBD2 as a possible D gene (5 bases). V was pared by 1 base and J by 2 bases, with 10 bases between. Per the germline V gene, CDR1 is SGHTS and CDR2 is YDEGEE. CDR3 size: 15 residues. Written as DNA, the CDR3 is TGTGCCAGCAGCTTGCCGGGGATCCCCTACAATGAGCAGTTCTTC. It codes for CASSLPGIPYNEQFF.

This clone was seen once. This rearrangement joins TRBV5-6 to TRBJ1-2; tentatively, D is TRBD1 (6 bases). V lost 0 bases and J 8 bases, leaving 8 bases between the germline ends. CDR1 SGHDT and CDR2 YYEEEE come from the germline V gene. The CDR3 length is 12 residues. The CDR3 spells CASSLGGPGYTF. CDR3 coding DNA: TGTGCCAGCAGCTTGGGGGGGCCGGGCTACACCTTC.

V and J are TRBV27 and TRBJ1-6; TRBD1 agrees at 8 bases. The trim removed 5 bases at V and 0 bases at J, leaving 6 bases unmatched. The CDR3 covers 17 residues. Germline values: CDR1 MNHEY, CDR2 SMNVEV (reference sequence). The CDR3 DNA reads as TGTGCCAGCAGTCCCAGGACAGGGAGCTCCTATAATTCACCCCTCCACTTT. This encodes CASSPRTGSSYNSPLHF.

Here the CDR3 DNA reads TGTGCCAGCAGTTCTCCCAGGACTACTAGCTCCTACGAGCAGTACTTC. It encodes CASSSPRTTSSYEQYF. The chain is built from TRBV28 and TRBJ2-7; possible D gene TRBD2, 6 bases. V lost 4 bases to trimming and J lost 0 bases, with 16 bases between them. Germline loops: CDR1 MDHEN, CDR2 SYDVKM. The CDR3 runs to 16 residues.

The V call is TRBV28, the J call TRBJ2-5; 10 bases fit TRBD2. Germline assignment: CDR1 MDHEN and CDR2 SYDVKM. The junction had 3 bases not matched to a gene; V was cut back by 2 bases and J by 3 bases. The CDR3 totals 15 residues. CDR3 nucleotides: TGTGCCAGCAGTTTACTAGCGGGGGCGGAAGAGACCCAGTACTTC. It translates to CASSLLAGAEETQYF.

The J gene is TRBJ2-4, the V gene TRBV7-9; a weak D match, TRBD2 (6 bases). Germline CDR1 reads SEHNR; CDR2 reads FQNEAQ (reference sequence). Trimming took 4 bases from V and 8 from J, leaving 18 bases between them. The CDR3 has 15 amino acids. The CDR3: CASSSPGQGGDIQYF. Here the CDR3 DNA reads TGTGCCAGCAGCTCCCCGGGGCAGGGAGGAGACATTCAGTACTTC. Combining the CDR3 with reference TRBV7-9 and TRBJ2-4 gives the whole variable domain DTGVSQNPRHKITKRGQNVTFRCDPISEHNRLYWYRQTLGQGPEFLTYFQNEAQLEKSRLLSDRFSAERPKGSFSTLEIQRTEQGDSAMYLCASSSPGQGGDIQYFGAGTRLSVL.

This chain joins TRBV6-1 and TRBJ1-5; D may be TRBD1 (6 bases). CDR1 is MNHNS and CDR2 is SASEGT in the germline V gene. V shed 2 bases and J shed 0 bases, with 17 bases lying between them. The CDR3 sequence is 18 residues long. The CDR3 nucleotides read TGTGCCAGCAGTGAACTGGGGGCGGGGGGTTATAGCAATCAGCCCCAGCATTTT. Amino acid sequence: CASSELGAGGYSNQPQHF.

The V gene is TRBV21-1, the J gene TRBJ1-4; TRBD1, as called in the table, went unchecked against the DNA. TRBV21-1 is labeled a pseudogene. CDR3 size: 16 residues. The CDR3 here is CASSKESGQPNEKLFF. The CDR3 bases are TGTGCCAGCAGCAAAGAATCCGGACAGCCTAATGAAAAACTGTTTTTT.

This clone has a handful of counts. The rearrangement joins TRBV5-1 to TRBJ2-1, with D perhaps matching TRBD1 (6 bases). The germline gives CDR1 SGHRS, CDR2 YFSETQ. Trimming removed 0 bases at V and 7 bases at J, with 11 bases between. The CDR3 consists of 14 residues. In DNA form, the CDR3 reads TGCGCCAGCAGCTTGGGGGACACCTTAAATGAGCAGTTCTTC. Protein product: CASSLGDTLNEQFF. Combining the CDR3 with reference TRBV5-1 and TRBJ2-1 gives the whole variable domain KAGVTQTPRYLIKTRGQQVTLSCSPISGHRSVSWYQQTPGQGLQFLFEYFSETQRNKGNFPGRFSGRQFSNSRSEMNVSTLELGDSALYLCASSLGDTLNEQFFGPGTRLTVL.

The count of this clone is one. This chain connects TRBV7-8 to TRBJ1-2; 9 nucleotides match TRBD1. Germline lookup yields CDR1 SGHVS and CDR2 FQNEAQ. V was clipped by 4 bases and J by 0 bases; unmatched bases: 3. The CDR3 is 15 residues long. The CDR3 loop reads CASSSGTGPNYGYTF. CDR3 nucleotide sequence: TGTGCCAGCAGCTCAGGGACAGGGCCTAACTATGGCTACACCTTC.

J is TRBJ1-5 and V is TRBV2; 11 nucleotides agree with TRBD1. CDR1 is SNHLY, CDR2 FYNNEI, per germline. Losses at the gene ends were 4 bases for V and 2 bases for J; bases not matched to a gene: 16. The length of the CDR3 is 20 residues. In DNA form, the CDR3 reads TGTGCCAGCAGTGTTCCCGCCGGGACAGGGGGAAATTTTGGCAATCAGCCCCAGCATTTT. Amino acids: CASSVPAGTGGNFGNQPQHF.

The chain links TRBV10-3 to TRBJ1-1, with TRBD1 identical over 10 bases. V lost 8 bases to trimming and J lost 5 bases; unmatched junction nucleotides: 8. CDR3 length equals 14 residues. In germline, CDR1 is ENHRY, CDR2 SYGVKD. DNA for the CDR3: TGTGCCATCCAAACCGGGACAGGGGCGACTGAAGCTTTCTTT. This encodes CAIQTGTGATEAFF.

The V gene is TRBV11-2, the J gene TRBJ2-2, with D possibly TRBD1 on 6 matching bases. The CDR3 covers 15 residues. V lost 2 bases to trimming and J lost 7 bases, with 14 bases between them. Germline CDR1 and CDR2: SGHAT and FQNNGV. This CDR3 reads CASSLWAGENGELFF. The CDR3 DNA is TGTGCCAGCAGCTTATGGGCAGGGGAGAACGGGGAGCTGTTTTTT.